Sequencing of this T cell receptor (beta chain) was carried out in a study of T-cell memory formation after mild COVID-19. Overall study: Across donors, TCR clusters were largely donor specific. Notes on the study in general: Later expanders leaned CD4+, whereas clones that contracted between day 15 and 85 were balanced CD4/CD8.

Germline values: CDR1 LGHNA, CDR2 YNFKEQ. The CDR3 is made up of 16 amino acids. Trimming left V 4 bases short and J 4 bases short, with 17 bases between. This clonotype was seen more than once but under ten times. The antigen remains undetermined. It was 5'RACE with constant-segment primers that produced the TCR alpha and TCR beta cDNA libraries, which carried sample barcodes and UMIs. TCRdb used MiXCR to reprocess the 5' RACE reads, holding one entry per CDR3 protein. The sample includes about 360,000 distinct CDR3 sequences, approximately 15% seen only once; the top ten take under 25%. The TCR was taken from a man younger than 35 who had mild COVID-19 (a few samples of this study predate the infection). Cell type and time point are not known. The sample was PBMCs or a T cell subset sorted from them (not recorded which). This chain connects TRBV4-2 to TRBJ1-5; D not resolved. CDR3 region: CASSPKVEGVNQPQHF. For the CDR3, the DNA is TGTGCCAGCAGCCCGAAAGTGGAAGGCGTTAATCAGCCCCAGCATTTT.